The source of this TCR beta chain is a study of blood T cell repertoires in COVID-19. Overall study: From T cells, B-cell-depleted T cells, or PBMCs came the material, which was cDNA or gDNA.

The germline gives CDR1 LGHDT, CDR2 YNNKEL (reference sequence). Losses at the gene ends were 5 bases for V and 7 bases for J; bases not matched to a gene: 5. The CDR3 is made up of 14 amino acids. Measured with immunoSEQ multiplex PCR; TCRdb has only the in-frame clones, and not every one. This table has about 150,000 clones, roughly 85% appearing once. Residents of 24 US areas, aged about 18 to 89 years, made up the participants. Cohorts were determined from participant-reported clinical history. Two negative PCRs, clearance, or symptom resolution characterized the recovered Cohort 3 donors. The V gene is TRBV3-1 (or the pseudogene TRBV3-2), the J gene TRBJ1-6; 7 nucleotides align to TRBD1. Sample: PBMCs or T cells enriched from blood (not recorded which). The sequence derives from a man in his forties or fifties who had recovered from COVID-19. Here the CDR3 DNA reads TGTGCCAGCAGCAGGGGACAGACCAATTCACCCCTCCACTTT. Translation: CASSRGQTNSPLHF.